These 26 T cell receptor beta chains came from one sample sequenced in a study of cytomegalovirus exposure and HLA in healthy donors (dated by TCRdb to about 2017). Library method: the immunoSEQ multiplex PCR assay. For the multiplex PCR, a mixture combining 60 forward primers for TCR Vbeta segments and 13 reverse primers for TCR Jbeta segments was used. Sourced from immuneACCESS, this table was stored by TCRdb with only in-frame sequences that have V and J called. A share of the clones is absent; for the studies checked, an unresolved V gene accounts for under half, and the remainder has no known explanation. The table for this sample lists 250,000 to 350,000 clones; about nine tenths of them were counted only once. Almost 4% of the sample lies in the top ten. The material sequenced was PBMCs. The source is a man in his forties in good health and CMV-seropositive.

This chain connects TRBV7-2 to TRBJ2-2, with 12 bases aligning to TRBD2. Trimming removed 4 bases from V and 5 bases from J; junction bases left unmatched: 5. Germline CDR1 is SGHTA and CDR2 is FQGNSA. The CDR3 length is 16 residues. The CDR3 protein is CASSWTSGMGTGELFF. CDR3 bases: TGTGCCAGCAGCTGGACTAGCGGGATGGGAACCGGGGAGCTGTTTTTT.

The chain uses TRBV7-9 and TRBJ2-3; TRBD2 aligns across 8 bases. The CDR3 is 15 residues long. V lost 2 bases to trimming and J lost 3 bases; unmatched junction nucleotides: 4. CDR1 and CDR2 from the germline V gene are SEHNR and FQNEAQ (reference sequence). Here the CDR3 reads CASSLLPSGTDTQYF. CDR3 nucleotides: TGTGCCAGCAGCTTATTGCCTAGCGGGACAGATACGCAGTATTTT.

The CDR3: CASSSDSRRGHF. CDR3 DNA: TGTGCCAGCAGTTCTGACAGCCGGCGGGGCCACTTT. The chain recombines TRBV28 with TRBJ1-6; tentative D call: TRBD1 (5 bases). The CDR3 runs to 12 residues. The V end lost 4 bases, the J end lost 18 bases, and 16 bases lay between the germline ends. From germline, CDR1 is MDHEN and CDR2 SYDVKM.

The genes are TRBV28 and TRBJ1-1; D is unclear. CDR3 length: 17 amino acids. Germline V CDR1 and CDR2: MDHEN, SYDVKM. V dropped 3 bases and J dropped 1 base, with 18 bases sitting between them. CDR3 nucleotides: TGTGCCAGCAGTTTCGGAGACGAGGGATATCGGAACACTGAAGCTTTCTTT. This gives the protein CASSFGDEGYRNTEAFF. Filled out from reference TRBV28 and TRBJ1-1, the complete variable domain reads DVKVTQSSRYLVKRTGEKVFLECVQDMDHENMFWYRQDPGLGLRLIYFSYDVKMKEKGDIPEGYSVSREKKERFSLILESASTNQTSMYLCASSFGDEGYRNTEAFFGQGTRLTVV.

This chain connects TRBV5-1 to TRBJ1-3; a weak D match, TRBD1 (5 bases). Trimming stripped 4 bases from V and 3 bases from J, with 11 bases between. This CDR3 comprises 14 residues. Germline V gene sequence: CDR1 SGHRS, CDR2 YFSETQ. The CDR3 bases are TGCGCCAGCAGCGCGGGGACTATTGGAAACACCATATATTTT. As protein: CASSAGTIGNTIYF.

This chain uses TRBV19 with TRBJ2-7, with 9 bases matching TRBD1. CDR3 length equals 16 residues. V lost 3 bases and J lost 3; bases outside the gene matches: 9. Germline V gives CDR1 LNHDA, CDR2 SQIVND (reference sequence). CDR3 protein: CASSIGPGQGFYEQYF. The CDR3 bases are TGTGCCAGTAGTATCGGCCCGGGACAGGGATTCTACGAGCAGTACTTC.

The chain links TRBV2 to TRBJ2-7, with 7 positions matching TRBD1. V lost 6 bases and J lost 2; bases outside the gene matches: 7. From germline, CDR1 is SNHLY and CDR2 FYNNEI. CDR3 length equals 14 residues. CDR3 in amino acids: CASSPGQITYEQYF. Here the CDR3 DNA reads TGTGCCAGCAGCCCGGGACAGATCACCTACGAGCAGTACTTC.

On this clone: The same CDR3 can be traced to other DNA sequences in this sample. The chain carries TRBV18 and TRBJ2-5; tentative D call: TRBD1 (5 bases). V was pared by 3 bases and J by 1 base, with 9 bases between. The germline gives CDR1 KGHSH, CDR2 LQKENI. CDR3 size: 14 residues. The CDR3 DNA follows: TGTGCCAGCTCACCTCAGGGTCTCCAAGAGACCCAGTACTTC. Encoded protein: CASSPQGLQETQYF. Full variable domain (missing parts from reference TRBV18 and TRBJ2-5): NAGVMQNPRHLVRRRGQEARLRCSPMKGHSHVYWYRQLPEEGLKFMVYLQKENIIDESGMPKERFSAEFPKEGPSILRIQQVVRGDSAAYFCASSPQGLQETQYFGPGTRLLVL.

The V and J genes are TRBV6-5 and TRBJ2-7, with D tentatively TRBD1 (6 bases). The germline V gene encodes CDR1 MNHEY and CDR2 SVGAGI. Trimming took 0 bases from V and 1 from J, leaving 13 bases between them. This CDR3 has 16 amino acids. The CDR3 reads CASSYSVTGDSYEQYF. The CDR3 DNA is TGTGCCAGCAGTTACTCGGTGACAGGAGATTCCTACGAGCAGTACTTC.

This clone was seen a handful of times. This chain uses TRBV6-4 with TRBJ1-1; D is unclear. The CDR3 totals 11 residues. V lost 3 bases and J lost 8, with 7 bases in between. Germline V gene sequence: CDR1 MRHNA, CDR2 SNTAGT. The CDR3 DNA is TGTGCCAGCAGTGAGGGCAGGGAAGCTTTCTTT. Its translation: CASSEGREAFF.

CDR3 nucleotide sequence: TGTGCCAGCAGCAAAGCGGCCCTAGCGGGAGCTCGAGCCAAAAACATTCAGTACTTC. This codes for CASSKAALAGARAKNIQYF. The chain joins TRBV21-1 to TRBJ2-4; whether TRBD2, the table's D call, matches the DNA was not checked. TRBV21-1 is a documented pseudogene. This CDR3 spans 19 amino acids.

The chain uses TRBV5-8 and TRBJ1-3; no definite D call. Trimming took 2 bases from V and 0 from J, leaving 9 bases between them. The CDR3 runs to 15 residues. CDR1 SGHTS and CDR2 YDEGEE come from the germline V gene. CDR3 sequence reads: CASSFGSSSGNTIYF. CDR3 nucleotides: TGTGCCAGCAGCTTCGGGAGTAGCTCTGGAAACACCATATATTTT. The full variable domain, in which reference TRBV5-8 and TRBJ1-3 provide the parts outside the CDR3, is EAGVTQSPTHLIKTRGQQATLRCSPISGHTSVYWYQQALGLGLQFLLWYDEGEERNRGNFPPRFSGRQFPNYSSELNVNALELEDSALYLCASSFGSSSGNTIYFGEGSWLTVV.

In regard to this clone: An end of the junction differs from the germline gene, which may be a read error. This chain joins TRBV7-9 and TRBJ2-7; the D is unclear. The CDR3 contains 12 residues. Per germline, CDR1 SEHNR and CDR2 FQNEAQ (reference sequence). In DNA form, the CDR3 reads TGTTCCAGCAGCTTAGTTACCTACGAGCAGTACTTC. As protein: CSSSLVTYEQYF. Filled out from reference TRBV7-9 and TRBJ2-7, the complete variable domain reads DTGVSQNPRHKITKRGQNVTFRCDPISEHNRLYWYRQTLGQGPEFLTYFQNEAQLEKSRLLSDRFSAERPKGSFSTLEIQRTEQGDSAMYLCSSSLVTYEQYFGPGTRLTVT.

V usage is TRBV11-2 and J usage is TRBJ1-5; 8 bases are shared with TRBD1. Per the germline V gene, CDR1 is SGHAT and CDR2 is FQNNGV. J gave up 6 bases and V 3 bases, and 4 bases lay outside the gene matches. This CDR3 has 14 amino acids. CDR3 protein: CASSFGQGSQPQHF. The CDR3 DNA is TGTGCCAGCAGCTTCGGACAGGGTAGTCAGCCCCAGCATTTT.

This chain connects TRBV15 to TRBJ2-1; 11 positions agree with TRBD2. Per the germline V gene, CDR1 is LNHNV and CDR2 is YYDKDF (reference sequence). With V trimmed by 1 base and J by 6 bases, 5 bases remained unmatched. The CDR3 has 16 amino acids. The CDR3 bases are TGTGCCACCAGCAGAGCGGGACTAGCGGTGCTCAATGAGCAGTTCTTC. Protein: CATSRAGLAVLNEQFF.

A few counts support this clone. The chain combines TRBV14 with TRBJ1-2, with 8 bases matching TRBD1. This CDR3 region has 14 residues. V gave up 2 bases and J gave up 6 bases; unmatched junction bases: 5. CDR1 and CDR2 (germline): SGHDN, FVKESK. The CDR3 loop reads CASSQSPGGDGYTF. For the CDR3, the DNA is TGTGCCAGCAGCCAATCTCCAGGGGGCGATGGCTACACCTTC.

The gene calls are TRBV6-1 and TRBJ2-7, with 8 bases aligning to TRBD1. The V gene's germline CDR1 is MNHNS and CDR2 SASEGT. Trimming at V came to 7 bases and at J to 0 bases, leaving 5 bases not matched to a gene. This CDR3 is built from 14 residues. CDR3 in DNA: TGTGCCAGCACCCGGACAGGGTTCTCCTACGAGCAGTACTTC. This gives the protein CASTRTGFSYEQYF.

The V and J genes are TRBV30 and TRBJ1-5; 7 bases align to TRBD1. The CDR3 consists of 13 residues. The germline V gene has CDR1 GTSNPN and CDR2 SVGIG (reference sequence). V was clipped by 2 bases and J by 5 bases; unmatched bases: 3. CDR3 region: CAWSSQGDQPQHF. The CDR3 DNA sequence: TGTGCCTGGAGTTCCCAGGGGGATCAGCCCCAGCATTTT.

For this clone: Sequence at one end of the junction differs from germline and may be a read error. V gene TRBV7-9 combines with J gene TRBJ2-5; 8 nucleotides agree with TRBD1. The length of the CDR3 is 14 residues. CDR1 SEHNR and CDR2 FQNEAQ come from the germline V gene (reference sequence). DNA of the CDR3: TGTTCCAGCAGCTACGGACAGGGATCAGAGACCCAGTACTTC. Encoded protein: CSSSYGQGSETQYF.

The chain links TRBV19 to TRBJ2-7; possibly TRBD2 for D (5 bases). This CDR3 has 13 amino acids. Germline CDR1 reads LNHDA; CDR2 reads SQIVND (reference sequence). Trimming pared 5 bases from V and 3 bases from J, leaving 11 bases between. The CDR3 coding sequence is TGTGCCAGTAGTTTTTCAGAGGGCTACGAGCAGTACTTC. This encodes CASSFSEGYEQYF.

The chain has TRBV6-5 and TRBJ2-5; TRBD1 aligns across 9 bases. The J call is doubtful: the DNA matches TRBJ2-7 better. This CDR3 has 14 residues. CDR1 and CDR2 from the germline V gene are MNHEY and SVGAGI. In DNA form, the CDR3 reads TGTGCCAGCAGCCCCGGGACAGGGTTACACGAGCAGTACTTC. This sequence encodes CASSPGTGLHEQYF.

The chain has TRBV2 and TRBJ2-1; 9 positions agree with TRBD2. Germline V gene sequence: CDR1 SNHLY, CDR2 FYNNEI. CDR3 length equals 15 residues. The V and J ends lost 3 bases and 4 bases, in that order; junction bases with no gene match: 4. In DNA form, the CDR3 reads TGTGCCAGCAGTGAGAGCGGGAGGAGTTACAATGAGCAGTTCTTC. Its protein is CASSESGRSYNEQFF.

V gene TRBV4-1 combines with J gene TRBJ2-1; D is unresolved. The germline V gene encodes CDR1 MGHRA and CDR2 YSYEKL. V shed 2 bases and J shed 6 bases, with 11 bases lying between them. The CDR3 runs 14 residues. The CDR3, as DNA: TGCGCCAGCAGCCAACCGTGGTGGGCCAATGAGCAGTTCTTC. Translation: CASSQPWWANEQFF.

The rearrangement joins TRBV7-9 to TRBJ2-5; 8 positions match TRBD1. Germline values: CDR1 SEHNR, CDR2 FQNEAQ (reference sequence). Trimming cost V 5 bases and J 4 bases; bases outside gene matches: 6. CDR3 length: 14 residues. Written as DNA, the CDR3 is TGTGCCAGCAGCCGAACAGGGGGAGGAGAGACCCAGTACTTC. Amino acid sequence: CASSRTGGGETQYF.

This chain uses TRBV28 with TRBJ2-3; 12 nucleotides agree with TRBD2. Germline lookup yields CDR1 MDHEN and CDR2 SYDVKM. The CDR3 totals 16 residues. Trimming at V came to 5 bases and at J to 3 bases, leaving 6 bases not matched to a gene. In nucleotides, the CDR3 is TGTGCCAGCAGTGCCAGACTAGCGGGAGAAACAGATACGCAGTATTTT. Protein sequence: CASSARLAGETDTQYF.

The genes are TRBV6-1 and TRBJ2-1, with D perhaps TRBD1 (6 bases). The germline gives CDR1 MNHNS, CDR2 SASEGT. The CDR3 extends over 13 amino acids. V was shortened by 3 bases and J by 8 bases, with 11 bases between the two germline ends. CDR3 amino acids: CASSEWTADEQFF. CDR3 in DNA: TGTGCCAGCAGTGAGTGGACAGCCGATGAGCAGTTCTTC.